This entry features one T cell receptor beta chain sequence. What antigen it recognizes has not been identified. Base-call qualities are not available, and no considerably larger clone is one nucleotide away. Each collaborating institution followed its own protocols to collect whole blood in K2EDTA tubes. For TCRbeta analysis, collaborators shipped samples in one of three forms: frozen whole blood, isolated PBMCs, or DNA extracted from either of those sample types. Per the germline V gene (reference sequence), SGHNT is the CDR1 and YYREEE is the CDR2. Reading from cysteine to phenylalanine, the CDR3 counts 14 amino acids. Only the CDR3 DNA is retained, 42 bases long and in frame from the first base. Trimming removed 5 bases from V and 4 bases from J, leaving 12 bases between the germline ends. The sample belongs to a study of blood T cell repertoires in COVID-19 (dated by TCRdb to about 2020). For the study in its entirety: The collaborator samples originated in the United States, Italy and Spain and spanned the acute and convalescent phases of COVID-19. The material from the prospective study consisted of cDNA or gDNA derived from T cells, B-cell-depleted T cells, or PBMCs. Samples came from the ongoing ImmuneRACE study (first 160 participants) plus 1,254 subjects from 6 global collaborators. A freely available public database, intended as a resource for researchers studying the immune response to SARS-CoV-2, is where the repertoires were released. The dataset comprised deeply sampled blood TCRbeta repertoires from subjects exposed to, actively infected with, or recovered from COVID-19. Where available, HLA class I and class II types were taken from metadata supplied by the sample provider and were not determined by assay-based typing. Nearly every sample came with metadata listing a de-identified subject ID, COVID-19 status, age in years and sex. Here is what the overall study found, with its caveats: How much clinical and demographic metadata was included differed by source and by participant, and the metadata was provided uncurated.

TCRbeta CDR3 regions were amplified from genomic DNA by means of the immunoSEQ Assay, a bias-controlled multiplex PCR. The paper's data handling went like this. Within the assay, amplification of reference gene primers was used to estimate how many nucleated cells each sample contained. To quantify the absolute abundance of each unique TCRbeta CDR3 rearrangement, sequence reads were collapsed and filtered. For each sample, productive Simpson clonality was calculated as the square root of Simpson's diversity index across productive rearrangements. In TCRdb, the immuneACCESS table is reduced to in-frame sequences with V and J assigned. These tables do not hold every clone; where another copy was compared, an unresolved V gene accounts for under half, and the others remain unexplained. The V and J calls and clone size are taken from that table; D and trimming were inferred from the DNA. The sample includes 200,000 or so clones, with around 77% observed a single time. The top ten constitute approximately 15% of the sample.

This TCR derives from a man in his 60s with active or convalescent COVID-19. The specimen sequenced was peripheral blood. This chain joins TRBV5-4 to TRBJ1-4; perhaps TRBD1 is the D gene, with 5 bases matching. The CDR3: CASRSGPSNEKLFF. The nucleotide sequence is TGTGCCAGCAGGTCAGGGCCGAGTAATGAAAAACTGTTTTTT.